These T cell receptor beta chains were read from a single sample in a study of blood T cell repertoires in COVID-19. Using immunoSEQ multiplex PCR, the repertoire was profiled, and TCRdb retains in-frame clones only, with some absent. The sample includes some 140,000 clones, around 90% of them seen just once. Material: peripheral blood. Receptors were obtained from a man aged 50-59 years with acute or convalescent COVID-19. Both conserved end residues are part of each CDR3. A D gene is named only where the DNA matches it firmly. Only part of the rows carry a size: once, few, many, or a class if the clone is expanded.

TGTGCCAGCAGTGAAGCGACAGGAGCGAACTATGGCTACACCTTC,CASSEATGANYGYTF,TRBV2,NA,NA,TRBJ1-2
TGTGCCAGCAGCACTTTAGCGGTCGCGAACACCGGGGAGCTGTTTTTT,CASSTLAVANTGELFF,TRBV7-2,NA,once,TRBJ2-2
TGTGCCAGCAGTTCTGAAAGGGGAACCGGGGAGCTGTTTTTT,CASSSERGTGELFF,TRBV2,NA,NA,TRBJ2-2
TGTGCCACAGCTTGGGGCGACACAGATACGCAGTATTTT,CATAWGDTDTQYF,TRBV2,NA,NA,TRBJ2-3
TGTGCCAGTAGTTTCCCCGGGGGTCAAGAGACCCAGTACTTC,CASSFPGGQETQYF,TRBV19,NA,NA,TRBJ2-5
TGTGCCAGCTCCCCGAGACAGGGGACGGTGAACACTGAAGCTTTCTTT,CASSPRQGTVNTEAFF,TRBV18,TRBD1,NA,TRBJ1-1
TGCGCCAGCACAGGCCCCAATCAGCCCCAGCATTTT,CASTGPNQPQHF,TRBV10-2,NA,NA,TRBJ1-5
TGCGCCAGCAGTTATCCTAGCGCGACAGATACGCAGTATTTT,CASSYPSATDTQYF,TRBV10-2,NA,NA,TRBJ2-3
TGTGCCAGTAGTTTTGGCAGGGATCAGCCCCAGCATTTT,CASSFGRDQPQHF,TRBV19,NA,NA,TRBJ1-5
TGTGCCAGCAGCTTAGACGGCTATGGCTACACCTTC,CASSLDGYGYTF,TRBV7-2,NA,NA,TRBJ1-2
TGTGCTAGTGGCCCTAGCGGGACCTACGAGCAGTACTTC,CASGPSGTYEQYF,TRBV12-5,TRBD2,NA,TRBJ2-7
TGTGCCAGCAGCCCACTATTTTCAGGGAGCGGGTACAATGAGCAGTTCTTC,CASSPLFSGSGYNEQFF,TRBV14,NA,NA,TRBJ2-1
TGCGCCAGCAGCCTCGGGACTAGGTACATGAATGAGCAGTTCTTC,CASSLGTRYMNEQFF,TRBV4-1,TRBD2,NA,TRBJ2-1
TGTGCCAGCAGTTTCCTCGGGGGGACAGATACGCAGTATTTT,CASSFLGGTDTQYF,TRBV6-2/TRBV6-3,TRBD2,NA,TRBJ2-3
TGTGCCATCTCCCCCCGGCGGGAGTACAATGAGCAGTTCTTC,CAISPRREYNEQFF,TRBV6-5,TRBD2,NA,TRBJ2-1
TGTGCCAGCAGTTACCGCGGGAGTGGCAAAAACATTCAGTACTTC,CASSYRGSGKNIQYF,TRBV6-5,TRBD2,NA,TRBJ2-4
TGTGCCAGCAGTTTATTAGGGACAGGGAACACCGGGGAGCTGTTTTTT,CASSLLGTGNTGELFF,TRBV27,TRBD1,NA,TRBJ2-2
TGTGCCAGCAGTAAGTCCCAGGGTTCCAACGAGCAGTACTTC,CASSKSQGSNEQYF,TRBV6-5,NA,once,TRBJ2-7
TGTGCCAGCAGCTCCAAACTAGGAACCTACGAGCAGTACTTC,CASSSKLGTYEQYF,TRBV7-2,NA,NA,TRBJ2-7
TGTGCCAGCAGTTACAGGGGACAGGGTAGCAATACGCAGTATTTT,CASSYRGQGSNTQYF,TRBV6-5,TRBD1,NA,TRBJ2-3
TGTGCCACGGGGGGGCAGTTCCAAGAGACCCAGTACTTC,CATGGQFQETQYF,TRBV6-5,TRBD2,NA,TRBJ2-5
TGTGCCAGCAGCTTAGCCCCCGGGTCAAATGAGCAGTTCTTC,CASSLAPGSNEQFF,TRBV7-3,NA,NA,TRBJ2-1
TGCGCCAGCAGCTTGGATTCGGGCGGGAATCAGCCCCAGCATTTT,CASSLDSGGNQPQHF,TRBV5-1,NA,NA,TRBJ1-5
TGTGCCAGCAGTCCCCATTTGAACACTGAAGCTTTCTTT,CASSPHLNTEAFF,TRBV14,NA,NA,TRBJ1-1
TGTGCCAGCTCACCGCAGGGTGCGGAAGCTTTCTTT,CASSPQGAEAFF,TRBV18,NA,NA,TRBJ1-1
TGCGCCAGCAGCCATAGCTCCGGGACTTCTCTCTACAATGAGCAGTTCTTC,CASSHSSGTSLYNEQFF,TRBV4-3,NA,NA,TRBJ2-1
TGTGCCAGTAGTATATCCCTAGTCCTCACCGGGGAGCTGTTTTTT,CASSISLVLTGELFF,TRBV19,NA,NA,TRBJ2-2
TGTGCCAGCAGTTGGAGGGACGGCTATGGCTACACCTTC,CASSWRDGYGYTF,TRBV6-2/TRBV6-3,NA,NA,TRBJ1-2
TGTGCCAGCTCACCGACGGCAGGGGTGAACACTGAAGCTTTCTTT,CASSPTAGVNTEAFF,TRBV18,NA,NA,TRBJ1-1
TGTGCTAGTGGTTTGTACGTAAGGGGGACTGAAGCTTTCTTT,CASGLYVRGTEAFF,TRBV12-5,NA,NA,TRBJ1-1
TGTGCCAGCAGCTTGGGGGCATCAACTGGAAACACCATATATTTT,CASSLGASTGNTIYF,TRBV7-3,NA,NA,TRBJ1-3
TGTGCCAGCAGCGGAAGCCCTGGGACAGGGTACAATGAGCAGTTCTTC,CASSGSPGTGYNEQFF,TRBV9,TRBD1,NA,TRBJ2-1
TGTGCCAGCAGCTTAAGTACAGATACCTACAATGAGCAGTTCTTC,CASSLSTDTYNEQFF,TRBV7-9,NA,NA,TRBJ2-1
TGCGCCAGCAGCCAAGGGGCCGGGCAGGGGGCTCTTCGCCTCCACTTT,CASSQGAGQGALRLHF,TRBV4-1,TRBD1,NA,TRBJ1-6
TGTGCCAGCAGAAGGACAGGGGGCGATGAGCAGTTCTTC,CASRRTGGDEQFF,TRBV28,TRBD1,NA,TRBJ2-1
TGTGCCAGCAGTTTATCCTCTGGGGCCAGCGGGAGAGGGGAGCAGTTCTTC,CASSLSSGASGRGEQFF,TRBV27,TRBD2,NA,TRBJ2-1
TGTGCCAGCAGCCCGTTGGGGCAGGGGCCAGATACGCAGTATTTT,CASSPLGQGPDTQYF,TRBV5-5,NA,NA,TRBJ2-3
TGTGCCATCACGAATCGGGGACAGGGGTTCGACACCATATATTTT,CAITNRGQGFDTIYF,TRBV10-3,TRBD1,NA,TRBJ1-3
TGTGCCAGCAGTTTATCCCTCGGTGACATTAATGAAAAACTGTTTTTT,CASSLSLGDINEKLFF,TRBV27,NA,NA,TRBJ1-4
TGTGCCAGCAGTTTCCAGCTCGGGGTTAGTGATTCACCCCTCCACTTT,CASSFQLGVSDSPLHF,TRBV28,NA,few,TRBJ1-6
TGTGCCAGCAGCGGCGACAGGGGTAATGAAAAACTGTTTTTT,CASSGDRGNEKLFF,TRBV7-9,TRBD1,NA,TRBJ1-4
TGTGCCAGCAGCGCCGGGACAGGGGAAATAGGTGAGCAGTTCTTC,CASSAGTGEIGEQFF,TRBV11-3,TRBD1,medium-sized,TRBJ2-1
TGTGCCAGCAGCCGGGGGAGCGGGAGCTACAATGAGCAGTTCTTC,CASSRGSGSYNEQFF,TRBV9,TRBD2,NA,TRBJ2-1
TGTGCCAGCAGCCCCAGAGGGATTGTGGCTAATGAAAAACTGTTTTTT,CASSPRGIVANEKLFF,TRBV5-6,NA,NA,TRBJ1-4
TGTGCCACCAGCAGAGGGGGACAGGGGTATCAGCCCCAGCATTTT,CATSRGGQGYQPQHF,TRBV15,TRBD1,few,TRBJ1-5
TGTGCCAGTAGTATGACAGCTAACTATGGCTACACCTTC,CASSMTANYGYTF,TRBV19,NA,NA,TRBJ1-2
TGTGCCAGCGGACGAAGGCTGACAGGGGGAGATTCACCCCTCCACTTT,CASGRRLTGGDSPLHF,TRBV5-6,TRBD1,once,TRBJ1-6
TGTGCCAGCAGTTTAGAATACGGGGAGCTGTTTTTT,CASSLEYGELFF,TRBV12-3/TRBV12-4,NA,NA,TRBJ2-2
TGTGCCAGCAGCCCACTCAGGGGGCGGACAGATACGCAGTATTTT,CASSPLRGRTDTQYF,TRBV7-9,TRBD1,NA,TRBJ2-3